This TCR beta chain was observed in a study of blood T cell repertoires in COVID-19. As for the study in general: Spain, Italy and the United States supplied samples that represented acute and convalescent COVID-19.

Trimming shortened V by 1 base and J by 0 bases, and 7 bases separated the two germline ends. The CDR3 is made up of 15 amino acids. Germline values: CDR1 SGHTA, CDR2 FQGNSA. Those who participated ranged in age from about 18 to 95 years and resided in approximately 23 US areas. Symptom resolution, clearance, or two negative PCRs marked the recovered donors of Cohort 3. The table came from immunoSEQ multiplex PCR; TCRdb's copy has only in-frame clones and leaves some out. Of some 260,000 clones in the sample, 65% to 90% were seen once. The specimen sequenced was PBMCs or T cells enriched from blood (not recorded which). The source of this sequence is a man aged 35 to 55 who had recovered from COVID-19. V gene TRBV7-2 combines with J gene TRBJ1-3; D uncertain. CDR3 DNA sequence: TGTGCCAGCAGCTTAGGCACGAGCTCTGGAAACACCATATATTTT. It codes for CASSLGTSSGNTIYF.